The 16 T cell receptor beta chains given below trace back to one sample, sequenced in a study of shared clonotypes between healthy human individuals. Data came from immunoSEQ multiplex PCR; TCRdb stores just in-frame clones and leaves some out. The table has about 960,000 clones, 70% to 85% seen once. Sample: memory CD4+ T cells sorted from blood. Subset specified: CD45RA-negative fraction. These receptors all come from a man aged 18-30 years in good health.

The chain couples TRBV4-3 to TRBJ1-5; D is possibly TRBD1 (5 bases). Germline V gene sequence: CDR1 LGHNA, CDR2 YSLEER. Trimming removed 0 bases from V and 1 base from J, with 10 bases in between. The CDR3 has 16 amino acids. The CDR3 coding sequence is TGCGCCAGCAGCCAAGATCAGGGAGCAAGCAATCAGCCCCAGCATTTT. Translated: CASSQDQGASNQPQHF.

This clone was counted a single time. V usage is TRBV12-5 and J usage is TRBJ2-2; the match to TRBD2 covers 11 bases. V shed 6 bases, J shed 4 bases, and the junction held 10 bases outside the gene matches. Germline values: CDR1 LGHNT, CDR2 FRNRAP. This CDR3 has 17 residues. As DNA, the CDR3 is TGTGCTAGTGGGCCTGCGACTAGCGGGATTCCCACCGGGGAGCTGTTTTTT. Protein: CASGPATSGIPTGELFF. Full variable domain (remainder filled in from reference TRBV12-5 and TRBJ2-2): DARVTQTPRHKVTEMGQEVTMRCQPILGHNTVFWYRQTMMQGLELLAYFRNRAPLDDSGMPKDRFSAEMPDATLATLKIQPSEPRDSAVYFCASGPATSGIPTGELFFGEGSRLTVL.

The chain employs TRBV5-1 and TRBJ1-1; TRBD1 aligns across 7 bases. Germline values: CDR1 SGHRS, CDR2 YFSETQ. With 4 bases clipped from V and 1 base from J, the junction kept 7 bases outside the gene matches. The length of the CDR3 is 15 residues. CDR3 nucleotides: TGCGCCAGCAGCCCCCGGGAGGGGGCGAACACTGAAGCTTTCTTT. Protein: CASSPREGANTEAFF.

The rearrangement joins TRBV6-4 to TRBJ2-7, with 10 bases fitting TRBD2. Germline V CDR1 and CDR2: MRHNA, SNTAGT. This CDR3 is 17 amino acids long. J was trimmed by 2 bases and V by 0 bases; bases with no gene match: 7. The CDR3 region has the DNA TGTGCCAGCAGTGACTCACTAGCGGGAAGGTTCCCCTACGAGCAGTACTTC. It codes for CASSDSLAGRFPYEQYF.

The V and J genes are TRBV6-6 and TRBJ2-7; 12 positions agree with TRBD2. The CDR3 has 15 residues. Looked up from germline, CDR1 is MNHNY and CDR2 is SVGAGI (reference sequence). V lost 4 bases and J lost 3; bases outside the gene matches: 4. The CDR3 bases are TGTGCCAGCAGTTTCGAGACTAGCGGGAGCTACGAGCAGTACTTC. Translation: CASSFETSGSYEQYF.

As regards this clone: Different DNA sequences within this sample yield the same CDR3. V usage is TRBV5-4 and J usage is TRBJ2-2; D is uncertain. The CDR3 runs 16 residues. Looked up from germline, CDR1 is SGHNT and CDR2 is YYREEE (reference sequence). V was shortened by 0 bases and J by 1 base, with 10 bases between the two germline ends. CDR3 residues: CASSLGGRGNTGELFF. CDR3 nucleotides: TGTGCCAGCAGCTTGGGGGGAAGAGGGAACACCGGGGAGCTGTTTTTT.

This clone was recorded once. V usage is TRBV6-5 and J usage is TRBJ1-1; weak D call: TRBD1 (6 bases). This CDR3 region has 12 residues. Germline assignment: CDR1 MNHEY and CDR2 SVGAGI. Trimming removed 5 bases from V and 10 bases from J, with 14 bases in between. The CDR3, as DNA: TGTGCCAGCAGTACTCTACAGGGCAGAGCTTTCTTT. Amino acids: CASSTLQGRAFF.

This chain joins TRBV7-9 and TRBJ1-2; D is unclear. V was shortened by 1 base and J by 4 bases, with 10 bases between the two germline ends. Germline V gene data show CDR1 as SEHNR and CDR2 as FQNEAQ (reference sequence). The CDR3 spans 14 residues. The CDR3 protein is CASSLVPALYGYTF. The CDR3 region has the DNA TGTGCCAGCAGCTTAGTGCCAGCCCTCTATGGCTACACCTTC.

About this clone: Additional DNA sequences in this sample encode the identical CDR3. The V gene is TRBV5-1, the J gene TRBJ1-1; TRBD1 might be the D (5 bases). Trimming took 0 bases from V and 2 from J, leaving 8 bases between them. This CDR3 is built from 14 residues. Germline CDR1 reads SGHRS; CDR2 reads YFSETQ. The CDR3 loop is CASSLDTGNTEAFF. As DNA, the CDR3 is TGCGCCAGCAGCTTGGATACAGGAAACACTGAAGCTTTCTTT.

This chain joins TRBV7-2 and TRBJ2-5; a possible D gene is TRBD1 (6 bases). With the DNA end fitting TRBJ2-7 better, the J assignment may be wrong. CDR3 length: 15 amino acids. Germline CDR1 and CDR2: SGHTA and FQGNSA. DNA for the CDR3: TGTGCCAGCAGCTTAGAGAACAGGGCCGCCTACGAGCAGTACTTC. As protein: CASSLENRAAYEQYF.

As for this clone: One end of the junction varies from germline; a read error may be responsible. The chain carries TRBV29-1 and TRBJ2-3; 11 bases are shared with TRBD2. The CDR3 sequence is 13 residues long. The V gene's germline CDR1 is SQVTM and CDR2 ANQGSEA. The CDR3 spells CSVLAGGTDTQYF. In DNA, the CDR3 is TGCAGCGTTCTAGCGGGGGGCACCGATACGCAGTATTTT.

V and J are TRBV28 and TRBJ1-2; D is unclear. Germline V gene data show CDR1 as MDHEN and CDR2 as SYDVKM. This CDR3 is built from 13 residues. V was trimmed by 7 bases and J by 0 bases, leaving 9 bases between them. CDR3 sequence (DNA): TGTGCCAGCAAGGTACCCCCTAACTATGGCTACACCTTC. This codes for CASKVPPNYGYTF.

J is TRBJ2-7 and V is TRBV30; tentative D call: TRBD1 (6 bases). The CDR3 runs to 16 residues. V was pared by 1 base and J by 4 bases, with 20 bases between. Germline V gene data show CDR1 as GTSNPN and CDR2 as SVGIG (reference sequence). This chain's CDR3 is CAWSGRPSRGTYEQYF. CDR3 DNA: TGTGCCTGGAGTGGTCGTCCGTCCAGGGGAACTTACGAGCAGTACTTC.

This clone has a single count. This chain joins TRBV4-3 and TRBJ2-4; TRBD2 matches 11 bases. The J segment lost 0 bases and the V segment lost 3 bases, leaving 13 bases of the junction unmatched. There are 20 residues in the CDR3. The germline CDR1 and CDR2 sequences are LGHNA and YSLEER. The CDR3 is CASSHPEDSGRAGAKNIQYF. In DNA, the CDR3 is TGCGCCAGCAGCCACCCCGAGGATAGCGGGAGGGCGGGAGCCAAAAACATTCAGTACTTC.

The chain carries TRBV7-9 and TRBJ1-1, with TRBD1 identical over 7 bases. V lost 5 bases, J lost 5 bases, and 5 bases stayed unmatched. Germline V lookup: CDR1 SEHNR, CDR2 FQNEAQ (reference sequence). CDR3 length: 13 amino acids. The CDR3 region is CASSQPQGTEAFF. CDR3 nucleotides: TGTGCCAGCAGCCAACCACAGGGGACTGAAGCTTTCTTT.

CDR3 protein: CASSLRGSTNTGELFF. CDR3 DNA: TGTGCCAGCAGCTTAAGAGGCAGCACGAACACCGGGGAGCTGTTTTTT. This chain links TRBV7-3 with TRBJ2-2, with D unresolved. Germline V gives CDR1 SGHTA, CDR2 FQGTGA. With 1 base removed from V and 0 bases from J, the gap between germline ends came to 9 bases. The CDR3 loop spans 16 amino acids. Full variable domain (outside the CDR3, taken from reference TRBV7-3 and TRBJ2-2): GAGVSQTPSNKVTEKGKYVELRCDPISGHTALYWYRQSLGQGPEFLIYFQGTGAADDSGLPNDRFFAVRPEGSVSTLKIQRTERGDSAVYLCASSLRGSTNTGELFFGEGSRLTVL.